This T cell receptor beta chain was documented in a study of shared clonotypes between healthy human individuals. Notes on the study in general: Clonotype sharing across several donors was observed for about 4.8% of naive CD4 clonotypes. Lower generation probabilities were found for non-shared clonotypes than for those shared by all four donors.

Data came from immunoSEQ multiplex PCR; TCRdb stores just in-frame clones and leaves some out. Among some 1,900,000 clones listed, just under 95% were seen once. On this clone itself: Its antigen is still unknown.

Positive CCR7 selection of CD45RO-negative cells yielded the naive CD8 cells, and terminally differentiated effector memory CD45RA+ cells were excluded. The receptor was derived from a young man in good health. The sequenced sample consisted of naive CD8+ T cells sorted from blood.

The CDR3 sequence: CASSLPAGPISYNEQFF. For the CDR3, the DNA is TGTGCCAGCAGCTTACCGGCAGGTCCAATCTCCTACAATGAGCAGTTCTTC. The chain links TRBV7-2 to TRBJ2-1; D remains unclear. The CDR3 sequence is 17 residues long. V shed 2 bases and J shed 0 bases, with 14 bases lying between them. Germline loops: CDR1 SGHTA, CDR2 FQGNSA.